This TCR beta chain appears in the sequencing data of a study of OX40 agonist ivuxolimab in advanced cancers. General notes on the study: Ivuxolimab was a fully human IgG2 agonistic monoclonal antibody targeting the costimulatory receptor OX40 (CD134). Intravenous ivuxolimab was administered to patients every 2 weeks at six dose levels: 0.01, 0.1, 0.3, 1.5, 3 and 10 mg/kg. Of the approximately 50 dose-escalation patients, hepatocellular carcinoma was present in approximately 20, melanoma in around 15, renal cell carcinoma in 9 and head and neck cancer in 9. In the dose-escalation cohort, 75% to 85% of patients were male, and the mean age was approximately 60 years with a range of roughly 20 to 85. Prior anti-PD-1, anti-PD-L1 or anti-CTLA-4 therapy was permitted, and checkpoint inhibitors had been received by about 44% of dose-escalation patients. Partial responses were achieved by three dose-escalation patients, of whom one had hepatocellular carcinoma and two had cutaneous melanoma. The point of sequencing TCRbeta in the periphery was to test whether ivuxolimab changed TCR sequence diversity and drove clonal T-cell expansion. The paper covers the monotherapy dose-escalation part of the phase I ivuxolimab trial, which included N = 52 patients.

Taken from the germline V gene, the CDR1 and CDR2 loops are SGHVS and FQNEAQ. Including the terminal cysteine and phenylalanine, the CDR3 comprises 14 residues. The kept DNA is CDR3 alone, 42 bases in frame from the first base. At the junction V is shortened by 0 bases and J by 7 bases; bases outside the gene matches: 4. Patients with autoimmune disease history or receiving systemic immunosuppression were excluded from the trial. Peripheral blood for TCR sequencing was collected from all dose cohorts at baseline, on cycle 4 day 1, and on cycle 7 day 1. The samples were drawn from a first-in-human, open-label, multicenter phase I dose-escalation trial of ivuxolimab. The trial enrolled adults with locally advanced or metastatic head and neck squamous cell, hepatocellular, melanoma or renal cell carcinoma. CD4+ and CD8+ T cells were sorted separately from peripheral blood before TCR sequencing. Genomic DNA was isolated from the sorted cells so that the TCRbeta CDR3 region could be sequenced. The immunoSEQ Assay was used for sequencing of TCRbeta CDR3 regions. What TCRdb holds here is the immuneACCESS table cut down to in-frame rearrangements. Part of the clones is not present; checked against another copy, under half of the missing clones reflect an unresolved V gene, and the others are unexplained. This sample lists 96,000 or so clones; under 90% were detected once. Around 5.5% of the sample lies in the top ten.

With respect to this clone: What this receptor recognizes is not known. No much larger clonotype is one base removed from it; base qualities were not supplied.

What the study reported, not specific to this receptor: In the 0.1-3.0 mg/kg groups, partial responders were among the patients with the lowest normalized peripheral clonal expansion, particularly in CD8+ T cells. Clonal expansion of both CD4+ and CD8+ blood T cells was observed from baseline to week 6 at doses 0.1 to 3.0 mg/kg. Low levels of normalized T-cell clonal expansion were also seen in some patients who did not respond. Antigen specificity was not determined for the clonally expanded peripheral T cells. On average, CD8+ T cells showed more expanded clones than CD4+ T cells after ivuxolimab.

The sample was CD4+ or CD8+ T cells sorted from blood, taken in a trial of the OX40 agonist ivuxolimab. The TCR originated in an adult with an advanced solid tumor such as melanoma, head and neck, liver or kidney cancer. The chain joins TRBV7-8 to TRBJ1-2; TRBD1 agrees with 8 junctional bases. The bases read TGTGCCAGCAGCTTAGCCTCAGGGGGCGGTGGCTACACCTTC. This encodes CASSLASGGGGYTF.